The count of the clone carrying this TCR beta chain is one. These data originate in a study of CD8+CD57+ T cells in acquired aplastic anemia. Template material for TCR beta VDJ and CDR3 profiling consisted of genomic DNA. TCRdb re-called the reads with MiXCR, one entry per CDR3 protein. The sample has about 160,000 distinct CDR3 sequences, around half seen once. Sequencing involved patients with CD8+CD57+ cell expansion previously shown by flow cytometry. The blood sampling took place in patients who had so far received no therapy. CDR1 is SGHRS, CDR2 YFSETQ, per germline. The CDR3 contains 15 residues. V was trimmed by 0 bases and J by 1 base, leaving 11 bases between them.

The chain recombines TRBV5-1 with TRBJ2-7, with D hard to call. This sequence was found in a human donor with aplastic anemia. What was sequenced was sorted CD4+, CD8+, or CD8+CD57+ T cells (not recorded which) from PBMCs. CDR3 DNA sequence: TGCGCCAGCAGCTTGGATTCCAGTAATTCCTACGAGCAGTACTTC. This gives the protein CASSLDSSNSYEQYF. Based on the CDR3 plus reference TRBV5-1 and TRBJ2-7, the full variable domain is KAGVTQTPRYLIKTRGQQVTLSCSPISGHRSVSWYQQTPGQGLQFLFEYFSETQRNKGNFPGRFSGRQFSNSRSEMNVSTLELGDSALYLCASSLDSSNSYEQYFGPGTRLTVT.